Listed here is a single TCR beta chain. Germline V lookup: CDR1 MNHEY, CDR2 SVGAGI. The ends were cut back, 5 bases at V and 2 bases at J, with 13 bases in the middle. The CDR3 has 15 residues. These donors, healthy bone marrow donors, were studied. The donors, nominally healthy at sampling, likely had unrecorded immune exposures. This sample was included in a study of cytomegalovirus exposure and HLA in healthy donors. Study background: The study's early data release held tens of millions of unique TCRs from HLA-typed donors. For the 300 to 450 genotyped donors, roughly 80% fell within the Caucasian-associated ancestry cluster.

The PCR had 60 Vbeta and 13 Jbeta primers. The protocol was immunoSEQ multiplex PCR, while the TCRdb copy is restricted to in-frame clones and leaves out a portion. This table holds about 160,000 clones, about 71% found once. Sequencing was carried out using PBMCs. The sequence was obtained from a man aged 45-65 years in good health and CMV-seronegative. The chain has TRBV6-5 and TRBJ1-3; possible D gene TRBD1, 5 bases. CDR3 loop: CASSRAGGAGNTIYF. CDR3 in DNA: TGTGCCAGCAGTAGGGCGGGGGGGGCTGGAAACACCATATATTTT.